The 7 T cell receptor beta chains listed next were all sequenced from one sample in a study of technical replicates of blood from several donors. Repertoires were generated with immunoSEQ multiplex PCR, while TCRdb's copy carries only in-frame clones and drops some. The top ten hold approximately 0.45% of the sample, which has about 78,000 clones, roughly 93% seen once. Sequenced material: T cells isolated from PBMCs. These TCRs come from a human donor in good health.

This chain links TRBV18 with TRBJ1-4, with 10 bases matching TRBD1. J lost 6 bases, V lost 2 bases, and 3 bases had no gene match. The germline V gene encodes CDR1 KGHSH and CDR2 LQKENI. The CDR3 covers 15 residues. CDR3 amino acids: CASSPTGTGDEKLFF. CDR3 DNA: TGTGCCAGCTCACCAACCGGGACAGGGGATGAAAAACTGTTTTTT. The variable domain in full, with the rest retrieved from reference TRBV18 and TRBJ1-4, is NAGVMQNPRHLVRRRGQEARLRCSPMKGHSHVYWYRQLPEEGLKFMVYLQKENIIDESGMPKERFSAEFPKEGPSILRIQQVVRGDSAAYFCASSPTGTGDEKLFFGSGTQLSVL.

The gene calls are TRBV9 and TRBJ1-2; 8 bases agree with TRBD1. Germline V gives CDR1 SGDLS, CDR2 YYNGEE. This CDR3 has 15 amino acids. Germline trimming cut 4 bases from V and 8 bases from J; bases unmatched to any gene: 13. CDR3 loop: CASSPKDRERSGYTF. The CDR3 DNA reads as TGTGCCAGCAGCCCCAAGGACAGGGAGAGGTCCGGCTACACCTTC.

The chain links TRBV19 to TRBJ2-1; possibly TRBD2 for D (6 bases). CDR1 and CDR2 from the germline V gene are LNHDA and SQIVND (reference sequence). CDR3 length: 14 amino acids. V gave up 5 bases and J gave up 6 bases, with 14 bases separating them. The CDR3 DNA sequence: TGTGCCAGTAGTGCAGGCCGGGAGATCAATGAGCAGTTCTTC. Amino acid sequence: CASSAGREINEQFF.

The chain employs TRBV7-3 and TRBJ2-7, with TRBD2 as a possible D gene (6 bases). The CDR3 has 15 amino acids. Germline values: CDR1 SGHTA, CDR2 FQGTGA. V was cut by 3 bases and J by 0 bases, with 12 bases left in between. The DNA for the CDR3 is TGTGCCAGCAGCTTCGACCTAGCGTACTCCTACGAGCAGTACTTC. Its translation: CASSFDLAYSYEQYF.

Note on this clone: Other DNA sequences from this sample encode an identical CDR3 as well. The CDR3 DNA is TGCAGTGCTAGCGGTCAAGAGACCCAGTACTTC. Its protein is CSASGQETQYF. This chain joins TRBV20-1 and TRBJ2-5, with no clear D. The V gene's germline CDR1 is DFQATT and CDR2 SNEGSKA (reference sequence). This CDR3 comprises 11 residues. V was shortened by 3 bases and J by 2 bases, with 4 bases between the two germline ends.

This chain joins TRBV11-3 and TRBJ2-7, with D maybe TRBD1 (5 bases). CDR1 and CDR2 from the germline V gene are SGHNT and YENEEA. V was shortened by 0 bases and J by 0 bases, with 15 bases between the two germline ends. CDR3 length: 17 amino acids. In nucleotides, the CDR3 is TGTGCCAGCAGCTTAGATAGGCAGGGCTCGAGCTCCTACGAGCAGTACTTC. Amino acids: CASSLDRQGSSSYEQYF.

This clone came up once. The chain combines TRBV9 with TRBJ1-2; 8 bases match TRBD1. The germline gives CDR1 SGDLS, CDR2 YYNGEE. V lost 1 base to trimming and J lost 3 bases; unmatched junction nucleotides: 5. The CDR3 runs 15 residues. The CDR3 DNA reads TGTGCCAGCAGCGTACAAGGGACAGGACACTATGGCTACACCTTC. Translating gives CASSVQGTGHYGYTF.